One and the same sample provided the 22 T cell receptor beta chains below, sequenced in a study of cytomegalovirus exposure and HLA in healthy donors. PCR used 60 Vbeta primers and 13 Jbeta primers. TCRdb's table, derived via immunoSEQ multiplex PCR, lists solely in-frame clones and lacks some. Counted here are around 120,000 clones, 79% occurring once; the ten biggest clones make up about 3.4%. The sample comprised PBMCs. Receptors originate from a woman aged 40 to 50 in good health and CMV-seronegative.

CDR3 amino acids: CASSSTGFANTGELFF. CDR3 nucleotide sequence: TGTGCCAGCAGCTCAACAGGATTCGCGAACACCGGGGAGCTGTTTTTT. The chain is built from TRBV11-3 and TRBJ2-2; D is possibly TRBD1 (5 bases). CDR3 length: 16 amino acids. The V and J ends lost 4 bases and 0 bases respectively, with 12 bases between them. Germline CDR1 SGHNT, CDR2 YENEEA.

This clone turned up a few times. The chain has TRBV11-3 and TRBJ2-2; 12 nucleotides agree with TRBD2. Germline CDR1 SGHNT, CDR2 YENEEA. V shed 7 bases, J shed 7 bases, and the junction held 7 bases outside the gene matches. The CDR3 is made up of 15 amino acids. The CDR3 DNA sequence: TGTGCCAGCACCCTAGCGGGAGGGCCCGGCGGGGAGCTGTTTTTT. Amino acids: CASTLAGGPGGELFF.

V and J are TRBV5-1 and TRBJ2-1; 15 bases agree with TRBD2. The trim removed 4 bases at V and 2 bases at J, leaving 4 bases unmatched. The CDR3 has 17 residues. CDR1 is SGHRS, CDR2 YFSETQ, per germline. CDR3 nucleotides: TGCGCCAGCAGCGAGGGACTAGCGGGAGGAGCCTACAATGAGCAGTTCTTC. This gives the protein CASSEGLAGGAYNEQFF.

V and J are TRBV7-2 and TRBJ2-3; possible D gene TRBD1, 5 bases. V gave up 2 bases and J gave up 3 bases, with 12 bases separating them. This CDR3 comprises 15 residues. Germline CDR1 SGHTA, CDR2 FQGNSA. In DNA form, the CDR3 reads TGTGCCAGCAGCTTAAGGGCAGGGCTGACAGATACGCAGTATTTT. This sequence encodes CASSLRAGLTDTQYF.

The chain employs TRBV2 and TRBJ2-3, with a tentative D call TRBD2 (5 bases). CDR3 size: 15 residues. From germline, CDR1 is SNHLY and CDR2 FYNNEI. Trimming took 6 bases from V and 0 from J, leaving 13 bases between them. This chain's CDR3 is CASSPRTSSTDTQYF. CDR3 bases: TGTGCCAGCAGCCCGAGGACTTCTAGCACAGATACGCAGTATTTT.

By frequency in the sample, this clone is large. This rearrangement joins TRBV7-9 to TRBJ2-5; possibly TRBD1 for D (7 bases). The CDR3 has 16 residues. The ends were cut back, 5 bases at V and 2 bases at J, with 18 bases in the middle. Germline V gene lookup returns CDR1 SEHNR and CDR2 FQNEAQ (reference sequence). The CDR3 DNA follows: TGTGCCAGCAGCGAACAAGCAGGGGGGAAACAAGAGACCCAGTACTTC. It encodes CASSEQAGGKQETQYF.

This chain joins TRBV19 and TRBJ1-2, with D unresolved. CDR3 length equals 15 residues. Germline V gene sequence: CDR1 LNHDA, CDR2 SQIVND (reference sequence). Trimming cost V 6 bases and J 2 bases, with 16 bases left between them. The CDR3, as DNA: TGTGCCAGTAGGTTATCGGGAGCGGGCAACTATGGCTACACCTTC. This gives the protein CASRLSGAGNYGYTF. The whole variable domain, filled in from reference TRBV19 and TRBJ1-2, reads DGGITQSPKYLFRKEGQNVTLSCEQNLNHDAMYWYRQDPGQGLRLIYYSQIVNDFQKGDIAEGYSVSREKKESFPLTVTSAQKNPTAFYLCASRLSGAGNYGYTFGSGTRLTVV.

CDR3 amino acids: CASSFSEGDGGTEAFF. DNA of the CDR3: TGCGCCAGCAGCTTCTCAGAGGGGGACGGAGGCACTGAAGCTTTCTTT. V and J are TRBV4-1 and TRBJ1-1, with D maybe TRBD1 (6 bases). Per the germline V gene, CDR1 is MGHRA and CDR2 is YSYEKL. This CDR3 comprises 16 residues. Trimming took 5 bases from V and 4 from J, leaving 20 bases between them.

The chain has TRBV18 and TRBJ2-7; D may be TRBD1 (5 bases). The V gene lost 4 bases and the J gene lost 5 bases, with 15 bases spanning the gap. In germline, CDR1 is KGHSH, CDR2 LQKENI. CDR3 length equals 14 residues. This CDR3 is CASSLQDPEDEQYF. CDR3 DNA sequence: TGTGCCAGCTCACTACAGGATCCTGAGGACGAGCAGTACTTC. Using reference TRBV18 and TRBJ2-7 for the parts outside the CDR3, the full variable domain is NAGVMQNPRHLVRRRGQEARLRCSPMKGHSHVYWYRQLPEEGLKFMVYLQKENIIDESGMPKERFSAEFPKEGPSILRIQQVVRGDSAAYFCASSLQDPEDEQYFGPGTRLTVT.

To note about this clone: Other nucleotide sequences from this sample produce the same CDR3. The chain is built from TRBV11-2 and TRBJ2-5, with TRBD2 as a possible D gene (6 bases). The CDR3 has 11 residues. Deletions cut 3 bases from V and 7 bases from J, with 6 bases between. Germline values: CDR1 SGHAT, CDR2 FQNNGV. In DNA form, the CDR3 reads TGTGCCAGCAGCTTGGGGGGGACCCAGTACTTC. Translated, it gives CASSLGGTQYF.

This chain uses TRBV9 with TRBJ2-2; 7 nucleotides agree with TRBD2. CDR3 length equals 16 residues. V dropped 4 bases and J dropped 2; count of bases not matched to a gene: 8. Germline V gives CDR1 SGDLS, CDR2 YYNGEE. CDR3 loop: CASSFSGDQNTGELFF. The CDR3 DNA sequence: TGTGCCAGCAGCTTCAGCGGGGACCAAAACACCGGGGAGCTGTTTTTT.

V is TRBV9 and J is TRBJ2-1; 7 bases align to TRBD1. CDR3 size: 14 residues. Trimming cost V 4 bases and J 13 bases; bases outside gene matches: 14. Germline lookup yields CDR1 SGDLS and CDR2 YYNGEE. CDR3 nucleotide sequence: TGTGCCAGCAGCTTTAGGACAGGTACAACTCTTCAGTTCTTC. This translates into CASSFRTGTTLQFF.

This clone was recorded a few times. V gene TRBV11-2 combines with J gene TRBJ2-7; TRBD2 aligns across 10 bases. The V gene's germline CDR1 is SGHAT and CDR2 FQNNGV. V was pared by 5 bases and J by 0 bases, with 10 bases of the junction left unmatched. CDR3 length equals 17 residues. CDR3 sequence (DNA): TGTGCCAGCAGCCCCGTAGCGGGAGGCATCCTCTCCTACGAGCAGTACTTC. Residues: CASSPVAGGILSYEQYF.

V is TRBV29-1 and J is TRBJ2-5; TRBD1 matches 10 bases. Trimming at V came to 7 bases and at J to 4 bases, leaving 6 bases not matched to a gene. The CDR3 contains 13 residues. Germline CDR1 and CDR2: SQVTM and ANQGSEA. Here the CDR3 reads CSGKTGGIETQYF. DNA for the CDR3: TGCAGCGGCAAGACAGGGGGCATAGAGACCCAGTACTTC.

This chain's CDR3 is CASSSYLTDTQYF. CDR3 DNA: TGTGCCAGCAGTAGCTACTTAACAGATACGCAGTATTTT. The chain carries TRBV28 and TRBJ2-3; the D is unclear. This CDR3 has 13 residues. Germline V gives CDR1 MDHEN, CDR2 SYDVKM. V was trimmed by 5 bases and J by 3 bases, leaving 9 bases between them.

This clone was found a few times. This sequence joins TRBV28 and TRBJ1-5; D uncertain. This CDR3 spans 14 amino acids. CDR1 and CDR2 from the germline V gene are MDHEN and SYDVKM. V lost 3 bases and J lost 6, with 12 bases in between. CDR3 nucleotide sequence: TGTGCCAGCAGTTTTTCGGGTATAGGTCAGCCCCAGCATTTT. Its translation is CASSFSGIGQPQHF.

This clone appeared a single time. The chain is built from TRBV4-3 and TRBJ2-3; D is unclear. V was cut by 1 base and J by 4 bases, with 12 bases left in between. In germline, CDR1 is LGHNA, CDR2 YSLEER. CDR3 length: 15 amino acids. CDR3 nucleotides: TGCGCCAGCAGCCAAGGTTACAGCCGGTCAGATACGCAGTATTTT. This sequence encodes CASSQGYSRSDTQYF.

This chain connects TRBV6-5 to TRBJ2-1; possible D gene TRBD1, 6 bases. The CDR3 has 12 amino acids. V was pared by 4 bases and J by 7 bases, with 8 bases between. CDR1 and CDR2 (germline): MNHEY, SVGAGI. Written as DNA, the CDR3 is TGTGCCAGCAGTTGGACAGAAAATGAGCAGTTCTTC. This codes for CASSWTENEQFF.

The genes are TRBV28 and TRBJ2-7; 8 bases align to TRBD1. V was pared by 8 bases and J by 2 bases, with 2 bases of the junction left unmatched. The CDR3 covers 12 residues. Germline V CDR1 and CDR2: MDHEN, SYDVKM. CDR3 sequence (DNA): TGTGCCAGCCAGACAGGGGCCTACGAGCAGTACTTC. This sequence encodes CASQTGAYEQYF.

The chain has TRBV7-2 and TRBJ2-7, with no clear D. Between the trimmed V and J ends, which lost 0 bases and 3 bases, there was a span of 12 bases. The CDR3 totals 15 residues. Germline V CDR1 and CDR2: SGHTA, FQGNSA. The CDR3 DNA sequence: TGTGCCAGCAGCTTAGCGGTGAACGGTCTCTACGAGCAGTACTTC. Amino acids: CASSLAVNGLYEQYF.

The table lists this clone with a count of one. The chain uses TRBV6-1 and TRBJ2-7; TRBD2 might be the D (6 bases). Trimming took 1 base from V and 4 from J, leaving 14 bases between them. Germline CDR1 and CDR2: MNHNS and SASEGT. CDR3 size: 15 residues. Written as DNA, the CDR3 is TGTGCCAGCAGTGAAGAGTGGGAGGTCGTTTACGAGCAGTACTTC. This gives the protein CASSEEWEVVYEQYF.

This chain links TRBV9 with TRBJ1-2; D unresolved. The CDR3 contains 15 residues. V was pared by 0 bases and J by 7 bases, with 16 bases between. Germline CDR1 reads SGDLS; CDR2 reads YYNGEE. Here the CDR3 reads CASSVGRDSKVGYTF. In DNA, the CDR3 is TGTGCCAGCAGCGTAGGCCGAGACTCCAAGGTTGGCTACACCTTC.